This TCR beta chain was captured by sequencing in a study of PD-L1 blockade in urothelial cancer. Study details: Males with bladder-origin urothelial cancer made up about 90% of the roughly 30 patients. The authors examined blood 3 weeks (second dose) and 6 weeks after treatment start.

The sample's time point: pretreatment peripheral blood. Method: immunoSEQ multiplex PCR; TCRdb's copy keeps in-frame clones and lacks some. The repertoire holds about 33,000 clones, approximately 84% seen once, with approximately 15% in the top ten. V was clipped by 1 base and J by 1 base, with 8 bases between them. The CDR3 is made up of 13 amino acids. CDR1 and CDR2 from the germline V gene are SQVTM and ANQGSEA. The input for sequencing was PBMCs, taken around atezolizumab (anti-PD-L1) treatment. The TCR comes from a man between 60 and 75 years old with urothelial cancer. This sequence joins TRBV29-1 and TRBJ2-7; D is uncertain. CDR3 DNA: TGCAGCGTTGAAGGGCAGAATTCCTACGAGCAGTACTTC. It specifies CSVEGQNSYEQYF.